The subject of this entry is one T cell receptor (beta chain). Its antigen is currently unknown. This sample is part of a study of blood T cells in healthy people across ages. Notes on the study in general: TCR beta diversity was tightly associated with the proportion of naive T cells. Estimated diversity across one million T cells was deemed an underestimate.

A second PCR of roughly 7 to 11 cycles used a sample-barcoded 5' primer and a J-beta primer mix. TCRdb independently ran MiXCR on the 5' RACE reads; one entry per CDR3 protein. Of hundreds of thousands of distinct CDR3 sequences listed, approximately 30% are singletons. This CDR3 contains 16 residues. Germline trimming cut 4 bases from V and 3 bases from J; bases unmatched to any gene: 9. CDR1 and CDR2 from the germline V gene are SGHRS and YFSETQ. The clonotype comes from a woman aged 80 or over in good health. Sequencing used blood. This sequence joins TRBV5-1 and TRBJ2-3; 9 bases align to TRBD2. CDR3 loop: CASSPGTSSGTDTQYF. CDR3 sequence (DNA): TGCGCCAGCAGCCCTGGGACTAGCTCTGGGACAGATACGCAGTATTTT. The whole variable domain, remainder taken from reference TRBV5-1 and TRBJ2-3, is KAGVTQTPRYLIKTRGQQVTLSCSPISGHRSVSWYQQTPGQGLQFLFEYFSETQRNKGNFPGRFSGRQFSNSRSEMNVSTLELGDSALYLCASSPGTSSGTDTQYFGPGTRLTVL.